The 20 T cell receptor beta chains below were found in one sample sequenced in a study of blood T cell repertoires in COVID-19. Assay used: immunoSEQ multiplex PCR; TCRdb lists only in-frame clones, some missing. Among a few hundred thousand clones listed, approximately 87% were seen once. The sample comprised peripheral blood. Receptor source: a woman in her 50s with active or convalescent COVID-19.

V usage is TRBV30 and J usage is TRBJ1-2; D is unclear. V gave up 5 bases and J gave up 6 bases, with 4 bases separating them. The CDR3 runs 9 residues. The V gene's germline CDR1 is GTSNPN and CDR2 SVGIG (reference sequence). The CDR3 coding sequence is TGTGCCTGGGCGGATGGCTACACCTTC. Protein: CAWADGYTF.

The genes are TRBV3-1 (or the pseudogene TRBV3-2) and TRBJ2-7; 7 bases line up with TRBD2. Germline values: CDR1 LGHDT, CDR2 YNNKEL (reference sequence). CDR3 length equals 15 residues. V lost 1 base to trimming and J lost 4 bases; unmatched junction nucleotides: 7. DNA for the CDR3: TGTGCCAGCAGCCAAGTGGGGGGGACCGGATACGAGCAGTACTTC. Its protein is CASSQVGGTGYEQYF.

The genes are TRBV14 and TRBJ2-5, with 13 bases lining up with TRBD2. This CDR3 comprises 15 residues. Germline CDR1 SGHDN, CDR2 FVKESK. V dropped 4 bases and J dropped 5; count of bases not matched to a gene: 4. The CDR3 nucleotides are TGTGCCAGCAGCCCGACTAGCGGGAGGCTGGAGACCCAGTACTTC. This gives the protein CASSPTSGRLETQYF.

The V call is TRBV28, the J call TRBJ1-6; 9 nucleotides agree with TRBD1. The CDR3 spans 18 residues. Looked up from germline, CDR1 is MDHEN and CDR2 is SYDVKM. V was pared by 2 bases and J by 0 bases, with 5 bases of the junction left unmatched. CDR3 bases: TGTGCCAGCAGTTTAGAAGGGACAGGGAGCTCCTATAATTCACCCCTCCACTTT. This codes for CASSLEGTGSSYNSPLHF.

The chain combines TRBV7-2 with TRBJ2-7; unclear D gene. CDR1 is SGHTA, CDR2 FQGNSA, per germline. This CDR3 spans 13 amino acids. V lost 2 bases and J 3 bases, leaving 8 bases between the germline ends. CDR3 in amino acids: CASSLWANYEQYF. In DNA, the CDR3 is TGTGCCAGCAGCTTATGGGCCAACTACGAGCAGTACTTC.

This chain uses TRBV6-6 with TRBJ1-2, with TRBD1 as a possible D gene (5 bases). Germline V gene lookup returns CDR1 MNHNY and CDR2 SVGAGI (reference sequence). The CDR3 has 14 amino acids. The V gene lost 0 bases and the J gene lost 8 bases, with 13 bases spanning the gap. The CDR3 here is CASSYSLGGAGYTF. The CDR3 bases are TGTGCCAGCAGTTACTCCCTGGGAGGGGCCGGCTACACCTTC.

This chain joins TRBV9 and TRBJ2-1; possible D gene TRBD1, 6 bases. This CDR3 has 15 amino acids. Between the trimmed V and J ends, which lost 6 bases and 1 base, there was a span of 14 bases. Per germline, CDR1 SGDLS and CDR2 YYNGEE. CDR3 nucleotides: TGTGCCAGCAACCCCAGGGGTTTGTCCTACAATGAGCAGTTCTTC. Amino acids: CASNPRGLSYNEQFF. Variable domain in full (rest from reference TRBV9 and TRBJ2-1): DSGVTQTPKHLITATGQRVTLRCSPRSGDLSVYWYQQSLDQGLQFLIQYYNGEERAKGNILERFSAQQFPDLHSELNLSSLELGDSALYFCASNPRGLSYNEQFFGPGTRLTVL.

Written as DNA, the CDR3 is TGTGCCAGCAGAACAACCGGGACTAGCGGGTACAATGAGCAGTTCTTC. This codes for CASRTTGTSGYNEQFF. The rearrangement joins TRBV2 to TRBJ2-1; TRBD2 agrees at 12 bases. The CDR3 covers 16 residues. V lost 6 bases to trimming and J lost 4 bases; unmatched junction nucleotides: 7. The germline V gene has CDR1 SNHLY and CDR2 FYNNEI.

The V gene is TRBV11-2, the J gene TRBJ1-4, with D tentatively TRBD1 (6 bases). The CDR3 runs 16 residues. Germline assignment: CDR1 SGHAT and CDR2 FQNNGV. The ends were cut back, 1 base at V and 3 bases at J, with 12 bases in the middle. The CDR3: CASSLGDRMPNEKLFF. The CDR3 DNA reads TGTGCCAGCAGCTTAGGCGACAGGATGCCTAATGAAAAACTGTTTTTT.

The rearrangement joins TRBV11-2 to TRBJ1-4, with 7 bases matching TRBD1. J gave up 7 bases and V 1 base, and 9 bases lay outside the gene matches. This CDR3 contains 16 residues. CDR1 is SGHAT, CDR2 FQNNGV, per germline. This chain's CDR3 is CASSLGQGGWGEKLFF. The CDR3 coding sequence is TGTGCCAGCAGCTTAGGACAGGGCGGTTGGGGTGAAAAACTGTTTTTT.

The genes are TRBV30 and TRBJ1-1; D is perhaps TRBD1 (5 bases). The CDR3 spans 13 residues. V dropped 1 base and J dropped 11 bases, with 17 bases sitting between them. Looked up from germline, CDR1 is GTSNPN and CDR2 is SVGIG (reference sequence). The CDR3 loop is CAWSARRGLGAFF. The CDR3 bases are TGTGCCTGGAGTGCCCGTCGGGGACTGGGCGCTTTCTTT.

The chain uses TRBV3-1 (or the pseudogene TRBV3-2) and TRBJ2-5; weak D call: TRBD2 (5 bases). This CDR3 has 14 amino acids. Germline V gene data show CDR1 as LGHDT and CDR2 as YNNKEL (reference sequence). V was trimmed by 1 base and J by 2 bases, leaving 8 bases between them. The CDR3 DNA sequence: TGTGCCAGCAGCCAAGCGAGGGCTCAAGAGACCCAGTACTTC. Translating gives CASSQARAQETQYF.

The gene calls are TRBV5-3 and TRBJ2-1, with D uncertain. TRBV5-3 has ORF status, its function being uncertain. The V end was cut by 5 bases, the J end by 0 bases, with 21 bases between. The CDR3 loop spans 18 amino acids. CDR3 in DNA: TGTGCCAGAAGTGCCGGCTTTAACAGCCAGAGCTCCTACAATGAGCAGTTCTTC. Its translation is CARSAGFNSQSSYNEQFF.

V usage is TRBV7-9 and J usage is TRBJ1-1, with no clear D. With 0 bases removed from V and 4 bases from J, the gap between germline ends came to 6 bases. This CDR3 comprises 13 residues. The germline gives CDR1 SEHNR, CDR2 FQNEAQ (reference sequence). For the CDR3, the DNA is TGTGCCAGCAGCTTAGCTGAGGGCACTGAAGCTTTCTTT. Translation: CASSLAEGTEAFF.

This clone occurred once. The chain recombines TRBV7-8 with TRBJ1-1, with 8 bases that match TRBD1. The CDR3 is 13 amino acids. Germline assignment: CDR1 SGHVS and CDR2 FQNEAQ. J was trimmed by 4 bases and V by 5 bases; bases with no gene match: 3. Here the CDR3 DNA reads TGTGCCAGCAGCCGGGGGACAGGCACTGAAGCTTTCTTT. The encoded protein is CASSRGTGTEAFF.

J is TRBJ1-1 and V is TRBV7-3; a possible D gene is TRBD1 (6 bases). The CDR3 is 16 residues long. Germline V gene data show CDR1 as SGHTA and CDR2 as FQGTGA. V was clipped by 2 bases and J by 0 bases, with 13 bases between them. The CDR3 coding sequence is TGTGCCAGCAGCTTAGTGGGGGGGGCGGTGAACACTGAAGCTTTCTTT. This gives the protein CASSLVGGAVNTEAFF. The full variable domain, rest sourced from reference TRBV7-3 and TRBJ1-1, is GAGVSQTPSNKVTEKGKYVELRCDPISGHTALYWYRQSLGQGPEFLIYFQGTGAADDSGLPNDRFFAVRPEGSVSTLKIQRTERGDSAVYLCASSLVGGAVNTEAFFGQGTRLTVV.

This clone has only a few counts. The rearrangement links TRBV7-2 to TRBJ1-2; perhaps TRBD1 as D (6 bases). The V end was cut by 3 bases, the J end by 3 bases, with 14 bases between. The CDR3 has 15 residues. Germline CDR1 reads SGHTA; CDR2 reads FQGNSA. The CDR3 loop reads CASSLIGGADYGYTF. CDR3 nucleotides: TGTGCCAGCAGCTTGATTGGGGGCGCGGACTATGGCTACACCTTC.

The chain joins TRBV19 to TRBJ1-3; TRBD1 might be the D (6 bases). Germline V CDR1 and CDR2: LNHDA, SQIVND (reference sequence). V lost 9 bases to trimming and J lost 4 bases, with 22 bases between them. The CDR3 covers 16 residues. Here the CDR3 DNA reads TGTGCCAGCGGGGAAACAGGGAGAGGAGCGGGAAACACCATATATTTT. Encoded protein: CASGETGRGAGNTIYF.

This chain joins TRBV28 and TRBJ1-1, with D perhaps matching TRBD1 (6 bases). V lost 5 bases and J lost 11, with 18 bases in between. This CDR3 spans 13 amino acids. Germline-derived CDR1 and CDR2 are MDHEN and SYDVKM. In DNA form, the CDR3 reads TGTGCCAGCAGTCCGCAGGGGCGGTTGGAGGCTTTCTTT. This gives the protein CASSPQGRLEAFF.

This clone has only a few counts. This is likely a read error, given that the CDR3 carries no conserved phenylalanine or tryptophan at its end. No DNA is shown, since the ends of the CDR3 on it are uncertain; the CDR3 is the one TCRdb lists. The V call is TRBV21-1, the J call TRBJ1-1; the tabulated D call, TRBD1, remains unverified against the DNA. TRBV21-1 is termed a pseudogene. The CDR3 spans 11 amino acids, including both terminal residues. The chain's CDR3 is CASNWTGAFSR.